These T cell receptor beta chains were read from a single sample in a study of T cell responses to AZD1222 COVID-19 vaccine. Here immunoSEQ multiplex PCR was the method, and the copy in TCRdb shows in-frame clones only, minus some. The sample carries approximately 120,000 clones, approximately 92% recorded once. The specimen was peripheral blood, collected on day 0 of AZD1222 vaccination. Source of these receptors: an adult in good health. CDR3s include the opening cysteine and the closing phenylalanine or tryptophan. Fields, in order: clone size, J gene, D gene, V gene, CDR3 protein, CDR3 DNA. A D gene is named only where the DNA matches it firmly. Only some rows state a clone size, as once, few, many or a class for expanded clones.

NA TRBJ1-2 NA TRBV2 CASSERQRTGYTF TGTGCCAGCAGTGAGAGACAGCGAACTGGCTACACCTTC
NA TRBJ1-4 NA TRBV5-1 CASSLGPTGEKLFF TGCGCCAGCAGCCTCGGACCTACGGGTGAAAAACTGTTTTTT
NA TRBJ2-2 NA TRBV15 CATSTLGWGSGTGELFF TGTGCCACCAGCACCCTGGGATGGGGGAGTGGTACCGGGGAGCTGTTTTTT
NA TRBJ1-3 NA TRBV12-3/TRBV12-4 CASSNEKGDTIYF TGTGCCAGCAGTAACGAAAAAGGAGACACCATATATTTT
NA TRBJ1-1 NA TRBV6-5 CASRADSASNTEAFF TGTGCCAGCAGAGCGGACAGTGCCTCTAACACTGAAGCTTTCTTT
NA TRBJ1-1 NA TRBV11-1 CASSLEGSYTEAFF TGTGCCAGCAGCTTAGAAGGGTCGTACACTGAAGCTTTCTTT
NA TRBJ1-1 NA TRBV19 CASSRQTMNTEAFF TGTGCCAGTAGTAGACAGACTATGAACACTGAAGCTTTCTTT
once TRBJ2-7 TRBD2 TRBV4-1 CASSQGSGSWEQYF TGCGCCAGCAGCCAAGGTAGCGGGAGTTGGGAGCAGTACTTC
NA TRBJ2-3 TRBD2 TRBV19 CASKRDGGDTQYF TGTGCCAGCAAGCGGGATGGTGGAGATACGCAGTATTTT
NA TRBJ1-5 TRBD1 TRBV14 CASEAGGDSNQPQHF TGTGCCAGCGAGGCAGGGGGGGATAGCAATCAGCCCCAGCATTTT
NA TRBJ2-7 NA TRBV7-9 CASSSLGGANYEQYF TGTGCCAGCAGCTCCTTGGGTGGGGCCAACTACGAGCAGTACTTC
NA TRBJ2-4 TRBD1 TRBV29-1 CSVVEIQGLGLRQYF TGCAGCGTTGTCGAAATACAGGGGTTGGGTTTACGTCAGTACTTC
NA TRBJ1-6 NA TRBV7-9 CASSSRTPLHF TGTGCCAGCAGCTCGCGGACACCCCTCCACTTT
NA TRBJ2-7 NA TRBV11-2 CASSLAGMGEQYF TGTGCCAGCAGTTTGGCAGGGATGGGAGAGCAGTACTTC
NA TRBJ1-4 TRBD1 TRBV24-1 CATSEAGTGPNEKLFF TGTGCCACCAGTGAAGCCGGGACAGGGCCTAATGAAAAACTGTTTTTT